This T cell receptor beta chain was sequenced during a study of control samples from healthy donors and cancer patients. Sequencing used immunoSEQ multiplex PCR; TCRdb keeps in-frame clones, though not all of them. The sample has 70,000 to 80,000 clones, roughly 90% seen once; the top ten hold more than 3%. CDR3 length equals 16 residues. The sequenced sample was blood. J is TRBJ1-2 and V is TRBV21-1; the table names TRBD1, a call not compared with the DNA. TRBV21-1 is a listed pseudogene. The sequence came from a woman aged 45 to 65 in good health. CDR3 DNA: TGTGCCAGCAGCAAAGCGCAGGGTAACCCTCTACATGGCTACACCTTC. This gives the protein CASSKAQGNPLHGYTF.